This entry features one T cell receptor (beta chain) sequence. Its antigen remains unknown. Since a much larger clone is just one base distant, this may be a read error. These data belong to a study of molecular identifiers for immune sequencing clone quantification. V lost 2 bases to trimming and J lost 15 bases, with 20 bases between them. There are 14 residues in the CDR3. Looked up from germline, CDR1 is SGHTA and CDR2 is FQGNSA. Study observations and caveats: Identical barcode-sharing TCR molecules could lead to underestimated sizes for highly expanded clones.

Preparation of the bulk TCR libraries relied on previously described methods and listed TCR primers. MiXCR was run by TCRdb on the PCR reads, yielding one entry per CDR3 protein. The table lists more than 450,000 distinct CDR3 sequences, roughly 24% of them singletons. This chain uses TRBV7-2 with TRBJ2-4; the D call may be TRBD1 or TRBD2 (5 bases each). The sample consisted of naive CD8+ T cells from blood, with Jurkat cell RNA spiked in. Subset denoted: FACS-sorted CD8+CD4-CCR7+CD45RA+ naive T cells. The TCR was taken from a human donor in good health. Some libraries in this study had Jurkat cell RNA spiked in. CDR3 in DNA: TGTGCCAGCAGCTTATTGCCCGGGACCGAACTACGGTACTTC. It is translated as CASSLLPGTELRYF.